The present entry profiles one TCR beta chain with its context. V lost 5 bases and J 4 bases, leaving 16 bases between the germline ends. The CDR3 is 15 residues long. CDR1 is MNHNY, CDR2 SVGAGI, per germline (reference sequence). Under the authors' procedure: By means of reference gene primer amplification, nucleated cell counts were estimated. Clones were read by immunoSEQ multiplex PCR, and TCRdb kept only the in-frame ones, dropping some. D and trimming come from the DNA, and the V and J calls and clone size come from that table. The sample yields more than 200,000 clones, roughly 80% seen once. The source of the sample is a study of blood T cell repertoires in COVID-19. Study context: Sources were T cells, B-cell-depleted T cells, or PBMCs; the material itself was cDNA or gDNA.

The sequencing sample was made of peripheral blood. The TCR comes from a man over 45 with active or convalescent COVID-19. The V gene is TRBV6-6, the J gene TRBJ2-3; D remains unclear. The CDR3 sequence is CASSNPIAGADTQYF. In DNA form, the CDR3 reads TGTGCCAGCAGTAACCCGATTGCCGGTGCAGATACGCAGTATTTT.